This TCR beta chain was captured in a study of radiation and T cells in renal cell carcinoma. Looking at the study overall: Nephrectomy followed 15 Gy stereotactic body radiation by 4 weeks. General observations from the study: No pretreatment tumor biopsies were available for baseline clonotypes.

As for time point: blood 2 weeks post-SBRT. As for treatment: 15 Gy SBRT to primary tumor, nephrectomy 4 weeks later. Comments on this clone: Antigen unknown.

The data were produced by immunoSEQ multiplex PCR, yet TCRdb's version contains in-frame clones alone and is incomplete. The data hold about 47,000 clones, with 75% to 85% observed a single time. Here the sequenced sample was blood, taken from a patient whose treatment included radiotherapy and nephrectomy. This receptor was taken from a woman in her sixties or seventies with renal cell carcinoma.

The CDR3 region has the DNA TGCAGCGTTGAAGATCTTTGGGGGGCGCTTGAGACCCAGTACTTC. This gives the protein CSVEDLWGALETQYF. V usage is TRBV29-1 and J usage is TRBJ2-5; the D gene could be TRBD1 or TRBD2 (6 bases each). CDR1 and CDR2 from the germline V gene are SQVTM and ANQGSEA. The germline V and J ends were trimmed by 0 bases and 5 bases, with 16 bases remaining between them. This CDR3 has 15 amino acids.